This TCR beta chain was recovered during a study of beta chain features in type 1 diabetes. Study results and limitations: The cDNA sequencing approach could over-represent high-TCR-expressing cells. In the patient group, naive, central memory and Treg TCRB repertoires seemed more alike than in the healthy donor group. Diminished insertions and augmented deletions at VDJ junctions characterized type 1 diabetes patients.

In the case of this clone: The antigen is not known.

Germline V gives CDR1 KGHSH, CDR2 LQKENI. CDR3 length: 14 residues. Trimming shortened V by 2 bases and J by 1 base, and 9 bases separated the two germline ends. Expressed TCRB transcripts got sequenced, as all isolated RNA was reverse transcribed. Assay used: immunoSEQ multiplex PCR; TCRdb lists only in-frame clones, some missing. The sample consists of 200,000 to 250,000 clones, about 11% of them appearing once. The chain combines TRBV18 with TRBJ2-7; D not resolved. Sequencing was performed on central memory CD4+ T cells from blood. The TCR comes from a man between 18 and 35 years old in good health. CDR3 in DNA: TGTGCCAGCTCACCATCATATGGATCCTACGAGCAGTACTTC. Residues: CASSPSYGSYEQYF.